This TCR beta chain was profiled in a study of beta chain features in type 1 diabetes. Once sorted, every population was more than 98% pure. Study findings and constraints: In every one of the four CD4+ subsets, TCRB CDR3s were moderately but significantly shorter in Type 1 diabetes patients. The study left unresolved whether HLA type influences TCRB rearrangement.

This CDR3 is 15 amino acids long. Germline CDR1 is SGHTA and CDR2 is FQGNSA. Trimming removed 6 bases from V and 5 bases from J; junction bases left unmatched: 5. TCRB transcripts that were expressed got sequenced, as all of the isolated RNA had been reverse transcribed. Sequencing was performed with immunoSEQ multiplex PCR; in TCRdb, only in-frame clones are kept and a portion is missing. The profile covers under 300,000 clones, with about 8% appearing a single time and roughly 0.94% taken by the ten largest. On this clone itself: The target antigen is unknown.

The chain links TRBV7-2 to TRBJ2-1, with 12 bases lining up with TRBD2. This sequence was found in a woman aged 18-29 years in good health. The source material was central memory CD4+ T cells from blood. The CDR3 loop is CASRPRLAGDNEQFF. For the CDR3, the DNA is TGTGCCAGCAGGCCAAGACTAGCGGGGGACAATGAGCAGTTCTTC.